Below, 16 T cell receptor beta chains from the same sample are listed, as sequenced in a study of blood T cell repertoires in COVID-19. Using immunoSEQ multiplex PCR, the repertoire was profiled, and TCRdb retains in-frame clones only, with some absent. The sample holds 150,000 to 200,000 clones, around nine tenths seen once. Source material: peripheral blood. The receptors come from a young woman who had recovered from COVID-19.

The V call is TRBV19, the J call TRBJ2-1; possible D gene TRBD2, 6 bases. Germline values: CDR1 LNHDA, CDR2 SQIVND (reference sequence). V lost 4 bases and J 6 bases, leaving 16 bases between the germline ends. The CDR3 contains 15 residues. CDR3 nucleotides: TGTGCCAGTAGTAGTGTTTCGGCGGGAACCAATGAGCAGTTCTTC. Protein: CASSSVSAGTNEQFF.

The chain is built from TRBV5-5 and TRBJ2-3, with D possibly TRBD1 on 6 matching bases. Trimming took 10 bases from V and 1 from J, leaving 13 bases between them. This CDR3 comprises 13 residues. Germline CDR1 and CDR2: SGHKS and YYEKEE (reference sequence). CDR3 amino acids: CAGGGRGTDTQYF. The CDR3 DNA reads TGTGCCGGGGGCGGCAGGGGCACAGATACGCAGTATTTT.

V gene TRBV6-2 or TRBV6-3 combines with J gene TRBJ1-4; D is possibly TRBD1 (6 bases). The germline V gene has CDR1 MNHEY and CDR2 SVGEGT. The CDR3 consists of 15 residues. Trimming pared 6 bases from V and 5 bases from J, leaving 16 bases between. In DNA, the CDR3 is TGTGCCAGCAGCGCTGTACAGGGAGCGAATGAAAAACTGTTTTTT. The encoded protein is CASSAVQGANEKLFF.

The CDR3 spells CASSLEGGWNTEAFF. DNA of the CDR3: TGTGCCAGCAGTTTAGAAGGGGGTTGGAACACTGAAGCTTTCTTT. This chain connects TRBV27 to TRBJ1-1; the D gene is possibly TRBD1 (6 bases). Trimming shortened V by 2 bases and J by 1 base, and 11 bases separated the two germline ends. This CDR3 comprises 15 residues. Germline loops: CDR1 MNHEY, CDR2 SMNVEV (reference sequence).

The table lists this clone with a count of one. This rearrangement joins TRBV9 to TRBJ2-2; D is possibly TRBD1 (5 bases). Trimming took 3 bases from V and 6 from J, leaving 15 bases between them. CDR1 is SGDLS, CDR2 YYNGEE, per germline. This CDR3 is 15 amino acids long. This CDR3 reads CASSGYRSGAGELFF. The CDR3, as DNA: TGTGCCAGCAGCGGCTACAGGAGTGGAGCCGGGGAGCTGTTTTTT.

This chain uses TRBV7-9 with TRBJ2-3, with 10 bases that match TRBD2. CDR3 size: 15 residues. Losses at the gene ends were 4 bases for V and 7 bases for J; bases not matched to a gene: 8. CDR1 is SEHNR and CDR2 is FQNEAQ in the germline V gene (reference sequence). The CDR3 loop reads CASSSPLAGVHTQYF. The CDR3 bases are TGTGCCAGCAGCTCCCCCCTAGCGGGAGTACATACGCAGTATTTT. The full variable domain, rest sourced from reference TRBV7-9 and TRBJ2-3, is DTGVSQNPRHKITKRGQNVTFRCDPISEHNRLYWYRQTLGQGPEFLTYFQNEAQLEKSRLLSDRFSAERPKGSFSTLEIQRTEQGDSAMYLCASSSPLAGVHTQYFGPGTRLTVL.

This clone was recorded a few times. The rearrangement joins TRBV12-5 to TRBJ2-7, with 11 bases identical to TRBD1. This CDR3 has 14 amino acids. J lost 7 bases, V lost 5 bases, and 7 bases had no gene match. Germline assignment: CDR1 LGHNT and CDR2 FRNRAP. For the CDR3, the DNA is TGTGCTAGTGGTACAGGACAGGGGGCTCGGGAGCAGTACTTC. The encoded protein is CASGTGQGAREQYF.

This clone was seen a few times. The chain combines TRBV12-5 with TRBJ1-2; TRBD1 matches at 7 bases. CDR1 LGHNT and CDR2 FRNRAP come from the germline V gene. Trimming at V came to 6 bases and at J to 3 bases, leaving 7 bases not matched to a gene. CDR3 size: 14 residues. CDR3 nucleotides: TGTGCTAGTGGCACGCCCGGGACAGACTATGGCTACACCTTC. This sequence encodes CASGTPGTDYGYTF.

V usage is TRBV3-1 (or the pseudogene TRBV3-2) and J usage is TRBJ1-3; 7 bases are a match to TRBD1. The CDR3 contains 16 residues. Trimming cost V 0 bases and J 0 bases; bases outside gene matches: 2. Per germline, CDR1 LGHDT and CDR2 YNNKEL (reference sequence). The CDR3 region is CASSQERDSSGNTIYF. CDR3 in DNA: TGTGCCAGCAGCCAAGAGCGGGACAGCTCTGGAAACACCATATATTTT.

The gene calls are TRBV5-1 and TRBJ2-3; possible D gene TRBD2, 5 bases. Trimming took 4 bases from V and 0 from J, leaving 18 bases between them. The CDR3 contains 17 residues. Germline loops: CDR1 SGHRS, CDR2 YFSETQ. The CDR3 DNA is TGCGCCAGCAGCCGCCTCTCAACTAGAACTAGCACAGATACGCAGTATTTT. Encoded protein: CASSRLSTRTSTDTQYF.

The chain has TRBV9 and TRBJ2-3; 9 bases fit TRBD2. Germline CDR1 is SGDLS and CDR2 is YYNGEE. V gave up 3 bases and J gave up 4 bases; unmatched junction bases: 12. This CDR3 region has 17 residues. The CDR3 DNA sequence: TGTGCCAGCAGCGCCCAGGGGTTTAGCGGGGGCCCAGATACGCAGTATTTT. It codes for CASSAQGFSGGPDTQYF.

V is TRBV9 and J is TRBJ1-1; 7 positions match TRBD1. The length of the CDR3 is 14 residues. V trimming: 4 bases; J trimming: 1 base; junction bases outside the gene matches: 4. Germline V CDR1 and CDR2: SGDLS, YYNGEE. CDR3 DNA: TGTGCCAGCAGCCCATGGACAGGGAACACTGAAGCTTTCTTT. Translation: CASSPWTGNTEAFF.

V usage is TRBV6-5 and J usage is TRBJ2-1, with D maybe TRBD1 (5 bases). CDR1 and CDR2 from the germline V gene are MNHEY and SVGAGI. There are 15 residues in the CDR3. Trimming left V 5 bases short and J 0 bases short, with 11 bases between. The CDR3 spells CASSRRQSSYNEQFF. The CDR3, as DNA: TGTGCCAGCAGTCGGAGACAGAGCTCCTACAATGAGCAGTTCTTC.

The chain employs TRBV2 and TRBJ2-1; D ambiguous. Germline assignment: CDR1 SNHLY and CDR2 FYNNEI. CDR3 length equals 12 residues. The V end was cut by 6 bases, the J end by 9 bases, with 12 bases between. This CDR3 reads CASREIITEQFF. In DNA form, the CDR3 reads TGTGCCAGCAGGGAGATTATCACTGAGCAGTTCTTC.

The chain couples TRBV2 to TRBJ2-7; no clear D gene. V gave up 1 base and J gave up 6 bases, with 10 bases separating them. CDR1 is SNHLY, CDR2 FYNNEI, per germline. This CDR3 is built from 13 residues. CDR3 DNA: TGTGCCAGCAGTGAAGGCCCGGCGGTCGAGCAGTACTTC. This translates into CASSEGPAVEQYF. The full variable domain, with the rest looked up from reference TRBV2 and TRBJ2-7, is EPEVTQTPSHQVTQMGQEVILRCVPISNHLYFYWYRQILGQKVEFLVSFYNNEISEKSEIFDDQFSVERPDGSNFTLKIRSTKLEDSAMYFCASSEGPAVEQYFGPGTRLTVT.

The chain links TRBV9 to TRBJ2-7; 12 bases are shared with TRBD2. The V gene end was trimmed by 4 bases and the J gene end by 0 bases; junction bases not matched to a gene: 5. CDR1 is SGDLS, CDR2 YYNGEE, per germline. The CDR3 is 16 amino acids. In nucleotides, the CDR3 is TGTGCCAGCAGCTACAGGACTAGCGGGGACTCCTACGAGCAGTACGTC. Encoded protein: CASSYRTSGDSYEQYV.